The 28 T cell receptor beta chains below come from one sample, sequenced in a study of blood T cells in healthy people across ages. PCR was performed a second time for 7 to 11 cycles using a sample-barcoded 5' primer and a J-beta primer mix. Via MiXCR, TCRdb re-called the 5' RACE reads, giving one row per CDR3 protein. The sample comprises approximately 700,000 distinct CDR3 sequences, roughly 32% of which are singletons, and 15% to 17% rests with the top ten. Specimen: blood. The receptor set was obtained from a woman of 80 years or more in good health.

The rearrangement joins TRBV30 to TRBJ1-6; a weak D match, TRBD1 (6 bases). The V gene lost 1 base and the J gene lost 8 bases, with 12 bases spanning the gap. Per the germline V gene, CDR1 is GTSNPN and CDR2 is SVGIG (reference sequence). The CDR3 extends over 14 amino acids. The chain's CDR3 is CAWSGRRGDSPLHF. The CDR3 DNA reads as TGTGCCTGGAGTGGGCGGAGGGGGGATTCACCCCTCCACTTT.

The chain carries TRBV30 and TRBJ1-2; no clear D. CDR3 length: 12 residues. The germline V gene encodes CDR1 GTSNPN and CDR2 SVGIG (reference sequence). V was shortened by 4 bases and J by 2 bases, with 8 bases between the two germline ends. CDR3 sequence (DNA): TGTGCCTGGATCGGTGAGAACTATGGCTACACCTTC. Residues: CAWIGENYGYTF.

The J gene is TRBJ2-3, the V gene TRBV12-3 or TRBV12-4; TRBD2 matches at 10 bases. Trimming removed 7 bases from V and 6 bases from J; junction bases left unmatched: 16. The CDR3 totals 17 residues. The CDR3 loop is CASTLTLASGGADTQYF. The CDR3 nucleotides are TGTGCCAGCACCTTAACCCTTGCCAGCGGGGGGGCCGATACGCAGTATTTT.

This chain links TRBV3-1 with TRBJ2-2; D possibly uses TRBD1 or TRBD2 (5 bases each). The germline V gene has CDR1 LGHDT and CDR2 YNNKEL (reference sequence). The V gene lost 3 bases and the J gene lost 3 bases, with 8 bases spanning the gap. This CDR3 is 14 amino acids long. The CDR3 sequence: CASSQVGDTGELFF. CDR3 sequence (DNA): TGTGCCAGCAGCCAGGTGGGGGACACCGGGGAGCTGTTTTTT.

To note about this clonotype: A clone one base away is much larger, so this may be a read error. The DNA for the CDR3 is TGCGCCAGCACCGAGGGGGCGGGGGCGCTCCGAGAGACCCAGTACTTC. Amino acids: CASTEGAGALRETQYF. The chain joins TRBV10-2 to TRBJ2-5, with D possibly being TRBD1 or TRBD2 (7 bases each). This CDR3 contains 16 residues. Germline V gene data show CDR1 as WSHSY and CDR2 as SAAADI. Trimming took off 7 bases at V and 4 bases at J, with 22 bases between the two ends.

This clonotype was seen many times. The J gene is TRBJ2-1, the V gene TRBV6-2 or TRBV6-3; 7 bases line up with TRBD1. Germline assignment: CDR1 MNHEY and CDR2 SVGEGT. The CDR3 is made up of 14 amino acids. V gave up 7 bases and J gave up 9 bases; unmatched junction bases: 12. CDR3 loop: CASILGQFYGEQFF. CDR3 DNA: TGTGCCAGCATACTGGGACAGTTTTACGGTGAGCAGTTCTTC.

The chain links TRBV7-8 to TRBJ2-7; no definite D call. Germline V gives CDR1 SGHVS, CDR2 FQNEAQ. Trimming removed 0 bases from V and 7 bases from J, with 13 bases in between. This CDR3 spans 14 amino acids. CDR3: CASSLAGVVDEQYF. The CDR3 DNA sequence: TGTGCCAGCAGCTTAGCGGGCGTCGTAGATGAGCAGTACTTC.

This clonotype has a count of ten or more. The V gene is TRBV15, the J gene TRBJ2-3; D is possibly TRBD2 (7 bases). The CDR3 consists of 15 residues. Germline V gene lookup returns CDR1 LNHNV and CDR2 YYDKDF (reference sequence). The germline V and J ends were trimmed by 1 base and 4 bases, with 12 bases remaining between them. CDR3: CATSRGGRGADTQYF. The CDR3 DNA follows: TGTGCCACCAGCAGAGGTGGGAGGGGGGCAGATACGCAGTATTTT.

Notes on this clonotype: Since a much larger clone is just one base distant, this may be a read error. The CDR3 reads CALGRESTDTQYF. CDR3 sequence (DNA): TGTGCCCTGGGGAGAGAAAGCACAGATACGCAGTATTTT. The V gene is TRBV7-2, the J gene TRBJ2-3, with D perhaps matching TRBD2 (5 bases). Per germline, CDR1 SGHTA and CDR2 FQGNSA. The V gene lost 11 bases and the J gene lost 0 bases, with 12 bases spanning the gap. The CDR3 contains 13 residues.

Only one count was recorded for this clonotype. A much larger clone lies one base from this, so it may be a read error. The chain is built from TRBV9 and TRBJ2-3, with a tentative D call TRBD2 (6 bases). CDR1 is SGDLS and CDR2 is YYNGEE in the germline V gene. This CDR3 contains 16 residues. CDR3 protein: CVSSVQEGIRTDTQYF. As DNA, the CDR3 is TGTGTCAGCAGCGTACAGGAGGGGATCCGCACAGATACGCAGTATTTT.

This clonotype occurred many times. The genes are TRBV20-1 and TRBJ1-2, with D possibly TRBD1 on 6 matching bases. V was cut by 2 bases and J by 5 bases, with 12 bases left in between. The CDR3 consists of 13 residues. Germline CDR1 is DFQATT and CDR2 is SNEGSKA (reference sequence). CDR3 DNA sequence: TGCAGTGCTAGACTGGGGGCGAATTATGGCTACACCTTC. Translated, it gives CSARLGANYGYTF.

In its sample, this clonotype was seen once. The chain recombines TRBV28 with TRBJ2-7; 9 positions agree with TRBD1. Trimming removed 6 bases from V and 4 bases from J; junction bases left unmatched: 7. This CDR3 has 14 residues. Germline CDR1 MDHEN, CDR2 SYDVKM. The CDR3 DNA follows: TGTGCCAGCAGGGGACAGGGTAGCACTTACGAGCAGTACTTC. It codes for CASRGQGSTYEQYF.

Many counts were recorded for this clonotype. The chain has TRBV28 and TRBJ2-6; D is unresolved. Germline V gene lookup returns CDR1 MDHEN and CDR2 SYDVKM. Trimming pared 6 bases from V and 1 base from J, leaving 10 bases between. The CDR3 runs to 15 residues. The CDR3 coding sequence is TGTGCCAGCAGGTGGCTGAAGTCTGGGGCCAACGTCCTGACTTTC. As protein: CASRWLKSGANVLTF.

As DNA, the CDR3 is TGTGCCAGCAGCCGGGGACTAGCGGACTCCTACGAGCAGTACTTC. Translation: CASSRGLADSYEQYF. This chain links TRBV7-8 with TRBJ2-7; 11 bases align to TRBD2. Germline lookup yields CDR1 SGHVS and CDR2 FQNEAQ. The CDR3 contains 15 residues. The J segment lost 0 bases and the V segment lost 5 bases, leaving 3 bases of the junction unmatched.

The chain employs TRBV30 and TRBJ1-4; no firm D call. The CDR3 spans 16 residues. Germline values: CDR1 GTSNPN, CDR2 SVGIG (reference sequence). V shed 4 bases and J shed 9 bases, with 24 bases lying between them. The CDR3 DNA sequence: TGTGCCTGGACGCGGAACCCCTCACGGACTGATAAAAAACTGTTTTTT. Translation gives CAWTRNPSRTDKKLFF.

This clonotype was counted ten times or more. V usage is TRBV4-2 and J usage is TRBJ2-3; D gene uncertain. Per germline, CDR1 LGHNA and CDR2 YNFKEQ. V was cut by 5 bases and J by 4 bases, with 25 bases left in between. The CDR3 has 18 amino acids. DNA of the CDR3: TGTGCCAGCAGCTCCTACGGGCCGAGCCCCGCGCTGGCAGATACGCAGTATTTT. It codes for CASSSYGPSPALADTQYF.

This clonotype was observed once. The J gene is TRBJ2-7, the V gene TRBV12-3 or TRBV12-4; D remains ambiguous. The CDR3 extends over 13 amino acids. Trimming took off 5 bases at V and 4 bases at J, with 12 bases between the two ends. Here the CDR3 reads CASSHSDNYEQYF. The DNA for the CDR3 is TGTGCCAGCAGTCATAGTGACAATTACGAGCAGTACTTC.

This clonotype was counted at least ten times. CDR3 region: CSASGRGSTDTQYF. In nucleotides, the CDR3 is TGCAGTGCTAGCGGGCGGGGTAGCACAGATACGCAGTATTTT. This chain uses TRBV20-1 with TRBJ2-3; D is possibly TRBD2 (6 bases). The ends were cut back, 3 bases at V and 0 bases at J, with 10 bases in the middle. From germline, CDR1 is DFQATT and CDR2 SNEGSKA (reference sequence). The CDR3 is made up of 14 amino acids.

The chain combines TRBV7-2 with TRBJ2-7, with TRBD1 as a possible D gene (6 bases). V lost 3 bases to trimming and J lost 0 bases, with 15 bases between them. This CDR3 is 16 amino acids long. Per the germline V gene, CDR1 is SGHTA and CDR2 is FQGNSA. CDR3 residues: CASSFGPGDTSYEQYF. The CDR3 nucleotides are TGTGCCAGCAGCTTCGGCCCCGGGGACACCTCCTACGAGCAGTACTTC.

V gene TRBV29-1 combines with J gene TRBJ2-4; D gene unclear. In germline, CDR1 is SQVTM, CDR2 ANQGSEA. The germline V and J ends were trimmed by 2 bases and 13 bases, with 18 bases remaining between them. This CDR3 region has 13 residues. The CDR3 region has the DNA TGCAGCGTTGAACTGAAAGGACCCTACGACCAGTACTTC. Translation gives CSVELKGPYDQYF.

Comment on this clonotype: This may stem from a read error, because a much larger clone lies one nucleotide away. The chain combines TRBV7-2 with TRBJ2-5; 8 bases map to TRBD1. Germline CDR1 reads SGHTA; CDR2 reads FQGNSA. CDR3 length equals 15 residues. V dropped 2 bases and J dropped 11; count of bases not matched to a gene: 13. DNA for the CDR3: TGTGCCAGCAGCTTACCAGGGGGCCTTTACAATGAGCAGTACTTC. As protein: CASSLPGGLYNEQYF.

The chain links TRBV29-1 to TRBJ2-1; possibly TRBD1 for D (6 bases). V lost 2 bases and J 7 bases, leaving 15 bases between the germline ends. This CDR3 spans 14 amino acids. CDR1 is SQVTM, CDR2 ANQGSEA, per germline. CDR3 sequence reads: CSVESRGFWNEQFF. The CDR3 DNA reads TGCAGCGTTGAAAGCAGGGGATTTTGGAATGAGCAGTTCTTC.

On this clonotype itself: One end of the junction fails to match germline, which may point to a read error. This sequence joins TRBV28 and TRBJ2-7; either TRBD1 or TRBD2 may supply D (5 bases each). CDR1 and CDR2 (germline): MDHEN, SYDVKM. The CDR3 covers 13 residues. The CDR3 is CVSSGGGTLEQYF. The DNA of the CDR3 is TGTGTCAGCAGCGGAGGTGGGACCCTTGAGCAGTACTTC.

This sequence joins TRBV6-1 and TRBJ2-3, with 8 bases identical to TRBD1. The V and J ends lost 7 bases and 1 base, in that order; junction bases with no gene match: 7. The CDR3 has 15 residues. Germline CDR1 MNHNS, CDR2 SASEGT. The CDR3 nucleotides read TGTGCCAGCAATGGACAGGGTATTGGCACAGATACGCAGTATTTT. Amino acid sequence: CASNGQGIGTDTQYF.

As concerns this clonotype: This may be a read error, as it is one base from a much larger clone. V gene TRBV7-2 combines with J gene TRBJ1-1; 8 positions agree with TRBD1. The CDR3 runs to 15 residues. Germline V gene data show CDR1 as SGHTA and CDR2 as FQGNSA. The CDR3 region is CVSSSTGASNTEAFF. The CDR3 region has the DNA TGTGTCAGCAGCTCGACAGGGGCTTCGAACACTGAAGCTTTCTTT.

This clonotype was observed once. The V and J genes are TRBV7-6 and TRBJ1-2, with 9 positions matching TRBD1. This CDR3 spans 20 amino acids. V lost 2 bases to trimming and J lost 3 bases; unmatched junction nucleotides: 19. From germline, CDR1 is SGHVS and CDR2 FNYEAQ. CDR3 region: CASSLPLYRDRDLLDYGYTF. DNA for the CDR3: TGTGCCAGCAGCTTACCCCTTTACCGGGACAGGGATCTTCTGGACTATGGCTACACCTTC. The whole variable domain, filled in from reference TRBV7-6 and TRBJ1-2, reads GAGVSQSPRYKVTKRGQDVALRCDPISGHVSLYWYRQALGQGPEFLTYFNYEAQQDKSGLPNDRFSAERPEGSISTLTIQRTEQRDSAMYRCASSLPLYRDRDLLDYGYTFGSGTRLTVV.

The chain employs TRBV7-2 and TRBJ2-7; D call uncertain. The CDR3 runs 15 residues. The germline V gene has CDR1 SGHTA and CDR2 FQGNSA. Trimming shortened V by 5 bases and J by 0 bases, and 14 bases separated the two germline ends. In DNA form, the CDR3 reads TGTGCCAGCAGCGTAAGGGCTAAGAGCTCCTACGAGCAGTACTTC. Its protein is CASSVRAKSSYEQYF.

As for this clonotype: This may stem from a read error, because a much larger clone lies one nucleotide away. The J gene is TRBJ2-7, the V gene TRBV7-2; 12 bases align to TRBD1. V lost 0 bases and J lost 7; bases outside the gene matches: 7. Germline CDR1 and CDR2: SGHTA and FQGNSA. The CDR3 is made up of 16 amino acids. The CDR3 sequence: CASSLAGTGGRNEQYF. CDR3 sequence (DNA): TGTGCCAGCAGCTTAGCCGGGACAGGGGGCAGGAATGAGCAGTACTTC.